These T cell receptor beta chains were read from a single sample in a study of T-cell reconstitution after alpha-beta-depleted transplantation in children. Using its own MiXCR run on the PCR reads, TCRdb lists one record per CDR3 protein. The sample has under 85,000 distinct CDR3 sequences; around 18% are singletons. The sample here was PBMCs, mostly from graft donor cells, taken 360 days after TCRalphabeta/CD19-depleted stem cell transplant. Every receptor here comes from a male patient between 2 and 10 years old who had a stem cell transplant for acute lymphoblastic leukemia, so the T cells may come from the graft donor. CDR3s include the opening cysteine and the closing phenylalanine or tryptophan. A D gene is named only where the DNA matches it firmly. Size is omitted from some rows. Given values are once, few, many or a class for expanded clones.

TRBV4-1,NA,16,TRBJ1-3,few,CASSQLLTVSGNTIYF,TGCGCCAGCAGCCAACTTTTGACAGTTTCTGGAAACACCATATATTTT
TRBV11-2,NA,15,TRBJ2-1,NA,CATSTRERGGNEQFF,TGTGCCACCTCAACCCGGGAGAGGGGGGGAAATGAGCAGTTCTTC
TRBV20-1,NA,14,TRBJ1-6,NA,CSASSRQMNSPLHF,TGCAGTGCTAGTTCGCGACAGATGAATTCACCCCTCCACTTT
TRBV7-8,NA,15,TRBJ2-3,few,CASSFPRTLTDTQYF,TGTGCCAGCAGCTTCCCCCGTACGCTCACAGATACGCAGTATTTT
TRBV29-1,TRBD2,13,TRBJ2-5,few,CSAPTSGRETQYF,TGCAGCGCTCCGACTAGCGGGAGAGAGACCCAGTACTTC
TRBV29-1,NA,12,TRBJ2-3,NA,CSVVGWTDTQYF,TGCAGCGTAGTGGGATGGACAGATACGCAGTATTTT
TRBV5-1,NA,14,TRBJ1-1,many,CASSPGDRNTEAFF,TGCGCCAGCAGCCCGGGCGACCGGAACACTGAAGCTTTCTTT
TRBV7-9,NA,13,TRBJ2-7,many,CASSRDTSYEQYF,TGTGCCAGCAGCCGGGACACGTCCTACGAGCAGTACTTC
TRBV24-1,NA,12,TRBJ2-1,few,CATSDWSNEQFF,TGTGCCACCAGTGATTGGTCCAATGAGCAGTTCTTC
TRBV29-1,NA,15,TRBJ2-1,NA,CSVEDRPSVNNEQFF,TGCAGCGTTGAAGACCGCCCGTCAGTTAACAATGAGCAGTTCTTC
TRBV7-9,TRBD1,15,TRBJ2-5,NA,CASSQTGGVGETQYF,TGTGCCAGCAGCCAAACAGGGGGCGTGGGAGAGACCCAGTACTTC
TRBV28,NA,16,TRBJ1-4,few,CASSPHLLATNEKLFF,TGTGCCAGCAGTCCACACCTATTGGCAACTAATGAAAAACTGTTTTTT
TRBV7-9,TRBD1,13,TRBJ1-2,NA,CASSWGQPSRYTF,TGTGCCAGCAGCTGGGGACAGCCGTCACGGTACACCTTC
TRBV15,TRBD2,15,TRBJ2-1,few,CATSVGLADTWEQFF,TGTGCCACCAGCGTCGGACTAGCGGACACTTGGGAGCAGTTCTTC
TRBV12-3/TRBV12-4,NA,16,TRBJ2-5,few,CASSLRGRGIRKTQYF,TGTGCCAGCAGCCTAAGGGGCAGGGGAATAAGGAAGACCCAGTACTTC
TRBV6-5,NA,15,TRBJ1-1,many,CASSYVYRAIPEAFF,TGTGCCAGCAGTTACGTTTACAGGGCGATCCCTGAAGCTTTCTTT
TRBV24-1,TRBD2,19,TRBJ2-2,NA,CATSDGLPGLAGEPGELFF,TGTGCCACCAGTGACGGATTACCGGGACTAGCGGGAGAACCCGGGGAGCTGTTTTTT
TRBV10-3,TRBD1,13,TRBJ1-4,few,CATAQGSNEKLFF,TGTGCCACCGCACAGGGGTCTAATGAAAAACTGTTTTTT
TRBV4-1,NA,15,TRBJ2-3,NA,CASSQIREYTDTQYF,TGCGCCAGCAGCCAAATACGGGAATACACAGATACGCAGTATTTT
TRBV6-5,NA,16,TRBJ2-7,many,CASSYSGLARSYEQYF,TGTGCCAGCAGTTACTCAGGCCTAGCGCGCTCCTACGAGCAGTACTTC
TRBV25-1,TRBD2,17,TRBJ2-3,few,CASSEGIWGRGEDTQYF,TGTGCCAGCAGTGAGGGGATCTGGGGGAGGGGCGAGGATACGCAGTATTTT
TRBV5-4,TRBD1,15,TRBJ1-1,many,CASSLRDRMNTEAFF,TGTGCCAGCAGCCTCCGGGACAGGATGAACACTGAAGCTTTCTTT
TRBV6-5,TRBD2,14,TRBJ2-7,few,CASSSSGKRYEQYF,TGTGCCAGCAGCTCTAGCGGGAAAAGATACGAGCAGTACTTC
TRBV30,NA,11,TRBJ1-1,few,CAWRRNTEAFF,TGTGCCTGGAGGCGGAACACTGAAGCTTTCTTT
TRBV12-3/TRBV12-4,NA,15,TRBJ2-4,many,CASRYDGIAKNIQYF,TGTGCCAGCAGGTACGACGGGATAGCCAAAAACATTCAGTACTTC
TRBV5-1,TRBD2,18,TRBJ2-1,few,CASSLVELAGGLYNEQFF,TGCGCCAGCAGCTTGGTTGAGCTAGCGGGAGGACTATACAATGAGCAGTTCTTC
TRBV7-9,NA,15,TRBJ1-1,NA,CASSLLPGTNTEAFF,TGTGCCAGCAGCTTACTCCCAGGGACGAACACTGAAGCTTTCTTT
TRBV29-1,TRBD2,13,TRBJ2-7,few,CSARTSGSNEQYF,TGCAGCGCTCGGACTAGCGGGAGTAATGAGCAGTACTTC
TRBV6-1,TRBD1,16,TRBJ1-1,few,CASRKDRERMNTEAFF,TGTGCCAGCAGGAAGGACAGGGAGCGAATGAACACTGAAGCTTTCTTT
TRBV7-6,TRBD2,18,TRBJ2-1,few,CASSFRLAGSPLGNEQFF,TGTGCCAGCAGCTTCCGACTAGCGGGTTCCCCCCTCGGCAATGAGCAGTTCTTC
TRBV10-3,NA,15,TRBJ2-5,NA,CAISEKRANGETQYF,TGTGCCATCAGTGAGAAGAGGGCGAATGGAGAGACCCAGTACTTC
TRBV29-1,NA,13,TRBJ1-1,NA,CSVVRTVNTEAFF,TGCAGCGTTGTTAGGACGGTGAACACTGAAGCTTTCTTT
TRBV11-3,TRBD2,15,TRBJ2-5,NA,CASSYSGTNVETQYF,TGTGCCAGCAGCTACTCCGGGACTAATGTCGAGACCCAGTACTTC
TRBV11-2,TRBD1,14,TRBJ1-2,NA,CASSLVQGAHGYTF,TGTGCCAGCAGCTTAGTTCAGGGGGCCCATGGCTACACCTTC
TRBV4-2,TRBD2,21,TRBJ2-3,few,CASSQDRWLAGVGPSTDTQYF,TGTGCCAGCAGCCAAGATCGGTGGCTAGCGGGAGTGGGTCCTAGCACAGATACGCAGTATTTT
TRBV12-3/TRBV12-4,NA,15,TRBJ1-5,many,CASSYRARGNQPQHF,TGTGCCAGCAGTTACAGGGCTCGCGGTAATCAGCCCCAGCATTTT
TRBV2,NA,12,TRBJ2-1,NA,CASNWGDNEQFF,TGTGCCAGCAATTGGGGGGACAATGAGCAGTTCTTC
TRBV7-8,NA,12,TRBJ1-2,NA,CASSPGPRGYTF,TGTGCCAGCAGCCCTGGGCCAAGGGGCTACACCTTC
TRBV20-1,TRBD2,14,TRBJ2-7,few,CSARASGPSYEQYF,TGCAGTGCTAGAGCTAGCGGTCCGTCCTACGAGCAGTACTTC
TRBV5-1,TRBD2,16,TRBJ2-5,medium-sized,CASSLRLAGAQETQYF,TGCGCCAGCAGCCTGAGACTAGCGGGAGCCCAAGAGACCCAGTACTTC
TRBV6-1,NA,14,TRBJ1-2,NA,CASSEDRPNYGYTF,TGTGCCAGCAGTGAAGACAGGCCTAACTATGGCTACACCTTC
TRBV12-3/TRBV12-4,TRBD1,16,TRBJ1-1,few,CASSFLPGQGNTEAFF,TGTGCCAGCAGTTTTCTTCCGGGACAGGGGAACACTGAAGCTTTCTTT
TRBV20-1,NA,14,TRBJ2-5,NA,CSARDRGELETQYF,TGCAGTGCTAGAGATCGAGGGGAGTTGGAGACCCAGTACTTC